The rows below give T cell receptor beta chains drawn from one sample of a study of regulatory T cells in long-lasting Graves disease. TCRdb independently ran MiXCR on the multiplex PCR reads; one entry per CDR3 protein. The table records some 600,000 distinct CDR3 sequences, roughly 15% of them present only once. The sample also formed part of further work on T cells in Graves' hyperthyroidism and ophthalmopathy.

Sequencing was performed on peripheral blood mononuclear cells (PBMCs), taken at new diagnosis, from a patient treated with antithyroid drugs. The receptor set was obtained from a young man with Graves disease. Each CDR3 is given with its conserved first and last residue.

>TRBV7-9|TRBJ2-1
CASSFPSGGSVSYNEQFF
>TRBV19|TRBJ2-7
CASRAGVAGEQYF
>TRBV6-6|TRBJ2-1
CASSSGLGNNEQFF
>TRBV5-5|TRBJ2-7
CASSFAWDRVNEQYF
>TRBV20-1|TRBJ1-4
CSARLFEKLFF
>TRBV19|TRBJ1-4
CASSIQELSNEKLFF
>TRBV24-1|TRBJ2-3
CAASEGQSGFTDTQYF
>TRBV2|TRBJ2-2
CASSDQRNTGELFF
>TRBV28|TRBJ2-3
CASSLVQDTQYF
>TRBV24-1|TRBJ2-3
CATSDPLRGGTDTQYF